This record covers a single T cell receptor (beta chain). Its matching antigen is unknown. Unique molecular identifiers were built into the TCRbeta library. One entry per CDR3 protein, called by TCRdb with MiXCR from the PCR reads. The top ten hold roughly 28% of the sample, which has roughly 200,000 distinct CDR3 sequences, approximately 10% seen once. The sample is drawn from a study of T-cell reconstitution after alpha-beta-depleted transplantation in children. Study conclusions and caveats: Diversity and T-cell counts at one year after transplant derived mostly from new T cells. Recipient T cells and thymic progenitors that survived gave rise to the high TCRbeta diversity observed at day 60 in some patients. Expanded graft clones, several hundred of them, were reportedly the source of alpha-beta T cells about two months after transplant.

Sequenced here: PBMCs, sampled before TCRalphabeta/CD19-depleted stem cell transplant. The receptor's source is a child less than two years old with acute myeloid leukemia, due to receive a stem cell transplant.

The CDR3: CASSYSTSWGQAGELFF. The CDR3 DNA sequence: TGTGCCAGCAGTTACTCGACGTCCTGGGGGCAGGCCGGGGAGCTGTTTTTT. This chain links TRBV6-5 with TRBJ2-2; TRBD1 might be the D (6 bases). V lost 0 bases and J 6 bases, leaving 17 bases between the germline ends. There are 17 residues in the CDR3. Germline V gene data show CDR1 as MNHEY and CDR2 as SVGAGI.